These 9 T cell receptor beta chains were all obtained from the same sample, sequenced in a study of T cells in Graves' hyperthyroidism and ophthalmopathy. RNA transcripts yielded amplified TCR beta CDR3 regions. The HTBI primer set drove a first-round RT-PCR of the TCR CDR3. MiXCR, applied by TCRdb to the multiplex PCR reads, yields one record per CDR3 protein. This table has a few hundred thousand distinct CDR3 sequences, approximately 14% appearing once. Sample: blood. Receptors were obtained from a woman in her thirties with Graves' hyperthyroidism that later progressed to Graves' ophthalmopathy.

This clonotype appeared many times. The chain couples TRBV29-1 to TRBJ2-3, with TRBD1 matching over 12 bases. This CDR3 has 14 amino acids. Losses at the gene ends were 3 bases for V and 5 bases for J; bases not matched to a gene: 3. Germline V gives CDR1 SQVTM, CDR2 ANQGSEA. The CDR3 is CSVERDRGQDTQYF. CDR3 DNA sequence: TGCAGCGTTGAGAGGGACAGGGGGCAAGATACGCAGTATTTT.

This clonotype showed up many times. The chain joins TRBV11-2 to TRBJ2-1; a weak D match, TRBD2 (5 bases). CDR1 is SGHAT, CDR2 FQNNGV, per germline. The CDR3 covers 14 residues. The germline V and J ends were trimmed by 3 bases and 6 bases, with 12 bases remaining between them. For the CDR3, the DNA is TGTGCCAGCAGCTTGGCCCCCAGCGGCAATGAGCAGTTCTTC. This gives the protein CASSLAPSGNEQFF.

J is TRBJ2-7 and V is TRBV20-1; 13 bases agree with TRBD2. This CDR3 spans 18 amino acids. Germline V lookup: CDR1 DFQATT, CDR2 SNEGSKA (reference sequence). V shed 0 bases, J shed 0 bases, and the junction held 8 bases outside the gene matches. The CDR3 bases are TGCAGTGCTAGAGACCCGACTAGCGGGAGGACCGACTCCTACGAGCAGTACTTC. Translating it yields CSARDPTSGRTDSYEQYF.

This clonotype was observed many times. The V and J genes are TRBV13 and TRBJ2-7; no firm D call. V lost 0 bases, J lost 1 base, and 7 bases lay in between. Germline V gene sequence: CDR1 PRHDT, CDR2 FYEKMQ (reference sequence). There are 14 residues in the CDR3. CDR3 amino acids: CASSLGRLSYEQYF. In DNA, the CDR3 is TGTGCCAGCAGCTTAGGTAGGTTATCCTACGAGCAGTACTTC.

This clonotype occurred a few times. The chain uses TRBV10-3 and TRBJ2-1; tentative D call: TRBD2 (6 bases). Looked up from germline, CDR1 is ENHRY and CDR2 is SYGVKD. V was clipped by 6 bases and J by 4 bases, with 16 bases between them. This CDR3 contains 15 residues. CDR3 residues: CAIRVSGEGYNEQFF. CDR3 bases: TGTGCCATCAGGGTTAGCGGAGAGGGGTACAATGAGCAGTTCTTC.

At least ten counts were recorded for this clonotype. The CDR3 DNA reads as TGTGCCAGCAGCCCCAGCCAGACAGGGATACCTCTTAGCTCCTACAATGAGCAGTTCTTC. Residues: CASSPSQTGIPLSSYNEQFF. This chain links TRBV7-9 with TRBJ2-1, with 7 nucleotides matching TRBD1. The junction had 19 bases not matched to a gene; V was cut back by 5 bases and J by 0 bases. Germline CDR1 SEHNR, CDR2 FQNEAQ (reference sequence). The CDR3 has 20 amino acids.

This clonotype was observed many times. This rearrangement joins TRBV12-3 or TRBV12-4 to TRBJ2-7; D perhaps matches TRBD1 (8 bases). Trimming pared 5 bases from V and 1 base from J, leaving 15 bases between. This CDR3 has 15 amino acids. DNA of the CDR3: TGTGCCAGCAGTCCGAACAGGGGGGGATCCTACGAGCAGTACTTC. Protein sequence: CASSPNRGGSYEQYF.

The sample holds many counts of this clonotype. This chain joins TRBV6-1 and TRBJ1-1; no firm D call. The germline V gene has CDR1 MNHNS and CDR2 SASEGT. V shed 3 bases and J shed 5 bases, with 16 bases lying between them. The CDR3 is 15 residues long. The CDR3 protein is CASSDSLRAKTEAFF. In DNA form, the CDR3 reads TGTGCCAGCAGTGACTCTTTGCGGGCAAAGACTGAAGCTTTCTTT.

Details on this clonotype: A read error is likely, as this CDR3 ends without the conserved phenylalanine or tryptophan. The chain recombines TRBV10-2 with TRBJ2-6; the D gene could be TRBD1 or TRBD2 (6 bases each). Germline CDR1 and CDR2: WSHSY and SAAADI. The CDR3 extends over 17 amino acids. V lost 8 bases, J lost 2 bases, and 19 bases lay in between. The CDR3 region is CASGKVAGEAGANVLTI. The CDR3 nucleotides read TGCGCCAGCGGAAAGGTGGCAGGGGAGGCTGGGGCCAACGTCCTGACTATC.